This TCR beta chain was identified during a study of CXCR3-negative and CXCR3-positive naive CD8 T cells (dated by TCRdb to about 2019). Regarding the study in general: In total, 110 million to 150 million TRB reads were obtained, corresponding to roughly 1.5 +/- 0.3 million reads per library. Diversity and physicochemical repertoire analyses were performed on about a dozen donors pooled from two independent experiments. The TRBV-TRBJ cluster analysis covered naive subsets from a handful of donors and memory cells from 3 donors. Study-wide findings and limitations: Comparably high repertoire diversity was found in both naive subsets, whereas much lower repertoire diversity was found in memory CD8+ T cells. TRB CDR3s from CXCR3-positive naive cells showed higher hydrophobicity (lower Kidera factor 4), lower energy, and higher strength and volume indices than CXCR3-negative naive cells. Within the same donor, TRBV-TRBJ usage looked similar between naive CXCR3-negative and CXCR3-positive cells, but memory cells had distinct patterns. Because surface CD5, which has been linked to self-reactivity in mice, was comparable between naive subsets, TCR interaction strength was also inferred from TRB CDR3 physicochemical properties. Freshly isolated PBMCs were used for most assays because CXCR3 expression partially decreased after cryopreservation.

Each CD8+ T cell subset was flow-sorted in triplicate, and 300,000 or so cells per subset were placed directly into RLT lysis buffer. To keep memory contaminants out, a stringent definition of naive CD8+ T cells was applied: CD45RO-CCR7+CD27+CD95-. Peripheral blood mononuclear cells were isolated from buffy coats using standard density gradient centrifugation. Naive CXCR3-negative and CXCR3-positive CD8+ T cells were flow-sorted using a FACSAria III. Total RNA was extracted from sorted cells with an RNeasy Mini Kit. TCRdb records NextSeq 550 as the sequencer. The Human TCR Profiling Kit (MiLaboratory) was used to make UMI-labeled 5' RACE TRB cDNA libraries. cDNA synthesis used the entire amount of extracted RNA, and PCR amplification then used the entire amount of cDNA produced. Libraries were prepared in parallel with an identical number of PCR cycles. For the original study's pipeline: With a requirement of at least two reads per UMI, MIGEC and MiXCR extracted about 57,000 +/- 9,900 unique UMI-labeled TRB cDNA molecules per library. On average, about 40,000 +/- 10,000 functional in-frame TRB CDR3 nucleotide clonotypes lacking stop codons were found per library. After each sample was downsampled to 5000 UMI-labeled TRB molecules, VDJtools was used to calculate diversity metrics such as normalized Shannon-Wiener and Chao1. Clonotype-size-weighted physicochemical properties of the central five CDR3 residues (interaction energy, strength, volume and Kidera factor 4) were computed in VDJtools. Each CDR3 protein sequence appears as one entry after TCRdb reprocessed the reads, and no DNA is included. TCRdb, rather than the study authors, made the V and J calls. The sample's table lists a count of 75,000 to 100,000 distinct CDR3 sequences. The ten largest clones capture 1.5% to 2% of the sample.

On this clonotype itself: Its antigen is currently not known.

Its CDR3 holds 17 amino acids, cysteine through phenylalanine. The DNA is not on file. From a lookup of the germline V gene, CDR1 and CDR2 are MGHRA and YSYEKL. The sequence joins TRBV4-1 to TRBJ2-1; TCRdb designates TRBD2, a call that cannot be tested without DNA. This TCR was recovered from a human donor in good health. Some clones in this sample may be carry-over from other donors' samples. The source material was naive CXCR3- CD8+ T cells from blood. Explained via the paper, the cell subset or site label denotes: CD45RO-CCR7+CD27+CD95- naive CD8+ T cells lacking CXCR3 (TNR3-). The CDR3 loop reads CASSLPLAGVAYNEQFF.